This T cell receptor beta chain was recorded in a study of early T cells in non-severe SARS-CoV-2 infection. Across the whole study: Chains from this unsorted whole-blood bulk RNA could not be paired. Whole-study findings and limits: The study's VDJdb matching favored anti-spike CD8 responses and missed private and CD4 specificities.

Germline assignment: CDR1 LNHDA and CDR2 SQIVND (reference sequence). The CDR3 extends over 16 amino acids. Trimming removed 5 bases from V and 5 bases from J, with 19 bases in between. Concerning this clonotype: Its target is unknown.

Individual cDNA molecules received unique molecular identifiers. TCRdb processed the 5' RACE reads anew with MiXCR; each CDR3 protein has one entry. The sample lists 60,000 or so distinct CDR3 sequences; roughly 12% were seen once. The clonotype comes from an adult who was a healthcare worker with PCR-confirmed SARS-CoV-2 infection or an uninfected control (not recorded which). Sequencing used whole blood, obtained at baseline. The V gene is TRBV19, the J gene TRBJ1-5, with D tentatively TRBD1 (6 bases). CDR3 residues: CASSPRDTSPHQPQHF. The DNA of the CDR3 is TGTGCCAGTAGTCCCCGGGACACCTCTCCCCATCAGCCCCAGCATTTT.